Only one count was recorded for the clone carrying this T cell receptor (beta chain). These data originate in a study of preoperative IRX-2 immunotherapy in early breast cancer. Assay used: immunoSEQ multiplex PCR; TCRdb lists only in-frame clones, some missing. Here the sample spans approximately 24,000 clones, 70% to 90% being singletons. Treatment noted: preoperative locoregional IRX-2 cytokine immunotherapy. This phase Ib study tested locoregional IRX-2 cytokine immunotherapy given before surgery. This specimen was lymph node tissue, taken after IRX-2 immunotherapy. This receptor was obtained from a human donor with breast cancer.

The CDR3 sequence is CAWSVTQGWRGTQYF. The CDR3, as DNA: TGTGCCTGGAGTGTAACCCAGGGGTGGCGGGGGACCCAGTACTTC. The chain couples TRBV30 to TRBJ2-5; D could derive from TRBD1 or TRBD2 (6 bases each). Germline CDR1 is GTSNPN and CDR2 is SVGIG (reference sequence). The CDR3 spans 15 residues. Between the trimmed V and J ends, which lost 0 bases and 7 bases, there was a span of 18 bases.